These 30 T cell receptor beta chains came from one sample sequenced in a study of T cell changes during pregnancy in multiple sclerosis. Measured with immunoSEQ multiplex PCR; TCRdb has only the in-frame clones, and not every one. The top ten hold less than 2.5% of the sample, which has about 100,000 clones, around 92% seen once. Source: peripheral blood, taken after pregnancy. Receptors originate from a female donor with multiple sclerosis, enrolled in a pregnancy study.

V gene TRBV18 combines with J gene TRBJ1-1; D unresolved. Trimming left V 3 bases short and J 3 bases short, with 8 bases between. Per the germline V gene, CDR1 is KGHSH and CDR2 is LQKENI. This CDR3 is built from 13 residues. In DNA, the CDR3 is TGTGCCAGCTCACCCCGTCGGGACACTGAAGCTTTCTTT. It codes for CASSPRRDTEAFF.

This chain joins TRBV18 and TRBJ1-6; D may be TRBD1 (6 bases). Deletions cut 3 bases from V and 10 bases from J, with 19 bases between. Germline values: CDR1 KGHSH, CDR2 LQKENI. The CDR3 covers 16 residues. CDR3 in DNA: TGTGCCAGCTCACCTAACAGGGTTAGGGGCGGATCACCCCTCCACTTT. Translation gives CASSPNRVRGGSPLHF.

The rearrangement links TRBV7-3 to TRBJ1-2; unclear D gene. Trimming took off 5 bases at V and 8 bases at J, with 12 bases between the two ends. The CDR3 is made up of 12 amino acids. CDR1 and CDR2 from the germline V gene are SGHTA and FQGTGA. CDR3 nucleotide sequence: TGTGCCAGCAGCGGATCAGTGGGCGGCTACACCTTC. Translated, it gives CASSGSVGGYTF.

The chain recombines TRBV5-1 with TRBJ2-5; 8 nucleotides line up with TRBD2. Germline loops: CDR1 SGHRS, CDR2 YFSETQ. This CDR3 is built from 16 residues. J lost 0 bases, V lost 0 bases, and 4 bases had no gene match. The CDR3 here is CASSLALAGHQETQYF. In nucleotides, the CDR3 is TGCGCCAGCAGCTTGGCCTTAGCGGGACACCAAGAGACCCAGTACTTC.

The chain recombines TRBV5-6 with TRBJ1-4; TRBD1 aligns across 7 bases. This CDR3 has 16 amino acids. The V gene end was trimmed by 3 bases and the J gene end by 12 bases; junction bases not matched to a gene: 17. CDR1 is SGHDT, CDR2 YYEEEE, per germline. Here the CDR3 DNA reads TGTGCCAGCAGCTCGATCCGGGACAGCTACGATGGGGAACTGTTTTTT. Its protein is CASSSIRDSYDGELFF.

The chain links TRBV5-6 to TRBJ2-5, with TRBD2 matching over 8 bases. The J segment lost 2 bases and the V segment lost 8 bases, leaving 8 bases of the junction unmatched. Germline CDR1 is SGHDT and CDR2 is YYEEEE. The CDR3 consists of 14 residues. CDR3 sequence reads: CASSRAGGQETQYF. As DNA, the CDR3 is TGTGCCAGTTCTAGGGCGGGAGGACAAGAGACCCAGTACTTC. Complete variable domain (other parts from reference TRBV5-6 and TRBJ2-5): DAGVTQSPTHLIKTRGQQVTLRCSPKSGHDTVSWYQQALGQGPQFIFQYYEEEERQRGNFPDRFSGHQFPNYSSELNVNALLLGDSALYLCASSRAGGQETQYFGPGTRLLVL.

The chain couples TRBV7-9 to TRBJ1-4, with 7 bases that match TRBD1. The CDR3 sequence is 14 residues long. V trimming: 7 bases; J trimming: 4 bases; junction bases outside the gene matches: 6. Per the germline V gene, CDR1 is SEHNR and CDR2 is FQNEAQ (reference sequence). This CDR3 reads CASTHGQVNEKLFF. The DNA of the CDR3 is TGTGCCAGCACCCATGGACAGGTTAATGAAAAACTGTTTTTT.

This clone was detected only once. The chain carries TRBV19 and TRBJ1-2; D call uncertain. This CDR3 is built from 12 residues. Germline CDR1 is LNHDA and CDR2 is SQIVND (reference sequence). Trimming left V 7 bases short and J 4 bases short, with 10 bases between. CDR3 sequence (DNA): TGTGCCAGTAAAGGAGAGGCCTATGGCTACACCTTC. It yields the protein CASKGEAYGYTF.

The chain links TRBV11-2 to TRBJ1-1; D is uncertain. Trimming took off 5 bases at V and 0 bases at J, with 13 bases between the two ends. CDR3 length: 15 residues. Germline-derived CDR1 and CDR2 are SGHAT and FQNNGV. The DNA of the CDR3 is TGTGCCAGCAGCCGAACCGGGTCATTGAACACTGAAGCTTTCTTT. It encodes CASSRTGSLNTEAFF. Drawing the rest from reference TRBV11-2 and TRBJ1-1, the complete variable domain is EAGVAQSPRYKIIEKRQSVAFWCNPISGHATLYWYQQILGQGPKLLIQFQNNGVVDDSQLPKDRFSAERLKGVDSTLKIQPAKLEDSAVYLCASSRTGSLNTEAFFGQGTRLTVV.

This sequence joins TRBV6-5 and TRBJ1-1; TRBD1 agrees at 8 bases. Germline V gives CDR1 MNHEY, CDR2 SVGAGI. CDR3 size: 14 residues. V trimming: 6 bases; J trimming: 0 bases; junction bases outside the gene matches: 3. This chain's CDR3 is CASRGQGMNTEAFF. The CDR3 DNA follows: TGTGCCAGCAGAGGACAGGGAATGAACACTGAAGCTTTCTTT.

The chain couples TRBV21-1 to TRBJ1-1. TRBV21-1 is shown as a pseudogene. The CDR3 is 13 residues long. CDR3 sequence: CASSKIANTEAFF. CDR3 nucleotide sequence: TGTGCCAGCAGCAAAATAGCGAACACTGAAGCTTTCTTT.

The rearrangement joins TRBV5-1 to TRBJ2-2; D possibly corresponds to TRBD2 (5 bases). Germline V gene data show CDR1 as SGHRS and CDR2 as YFSETQ. This CDR3 region has 16 residues. Trimming took 0 bases from V and 3 from J, leaving 12 bases between them. DNA for the CDR3: TGCGCCAGCAGCTTGGCGGGGAAATCGGACACCGGGGAGCTGTTTTTT. It yields the protein CASSLAGKSDTGELFF.

This clone has just one count. The V and J genes are TRBV27 and TRBJ2-1; 8 bases are a match to TRBD1. The ends lost 5 bases at V and 3 bases at J; junction bases unmatched: 9. The germline V gene encodes CDR1 MNHEY and CDR2 SMNVEV (reference sequence). The CDR3 is 16 residues long. This CDR3 reads CASSTVDRGGYNEQFF. As DNA, the CDR3 is TGTGCCAGCAGTACTGTCGACAGGGGAGGCTACAATGAGCAGTTCTTC.

The V gene is TRBV11-3, the J gene TRBJ2-3; 8 bases are a match to TRBD2. V shed 4 bases, J shed 1 base, and the junction held 1 base outside the gene matches. The CDR3 has 14 residues. Germline V gene lookup returns CDR1 SGHNT and CDR2 YENEEA. The CDR3 loop is CASSYSGGTDTQYF. Here the CDR3 DNA reads TGTGCCAGCAGCTATAGCGGGGGCACAGATACGCAGTATTTT.

This clone has only one observation. V is TRBV4-1 and J is TRBJ1-5; 9 positions match TRBD1. The CDR3 contains 15 residues. CDR1 and CDR2 (germline): MGHRA, YSYEKL. The junction had 4 bases not matched to a gene; V was cut back by 1 base and J by 6 bases. The CDR3, as DNA: TGCGCCAGCAGCCAAGCACAGGGGGCGCGTCAGCCCCAGCATTTT. Translated, it gives CASSQAQGARQPQHF.

The J gene is TRBJ2-5, the V gene TRBV6-5, with 9 bases lining up with TRBD2. CDR1 and CDR2 (germline): MNHEY, SVGAGI. The CDR3 totals 16 residues. V lost 2 bases, J lost 5 bases, and 9 bases stayed unmatched. The CDR3 DNA follows: TGTGCCAGCAGTTACGGTGGGACTAGCCGAGGGGAGACCCAGTACTTC. Translation gives CASSYGGTSRGETQYF.

Notes on this clone: Other DNA variants within this sample encode the same CDR3. The chain links TRBV6-6 to TRBJ2-7, with no clear D. The CDR3 covers 14 residues. Between the trimmed V and J ends, which lost 2 bases and 10 bases, there was a span of 18 bases. The germline gives CDR1 MNHNY, CDR2 SVGAGI (reference sequence). This CDR3 reads CASSYGQARIEQYF. In nucleotides, the CDR3 is TGTGCCAGCAGTTACGGTCAGGCCCGGATCGAACAGTACTTC.

The V and J genes are TRBV5-4 and TRBJ2-3; D remains unclear. The length of the CDR3 is 16 residues. Germline V CDR1 and CDR2: SGHNT, YYREEE (reference sequence). V gave up 0 bases and J gave up 2 bases, with 13 bases separating them. This chain's CDR3 is CASSLGGSRITDTQYF. As DNA, the CDR3 is TGTGCCAGCAGCTTGGGCGGTTCGCGGATCACAGATACGCAGTATTTT.

The chain carries TRBV5-8 and TRBJ2-7, with a tentative D call TRBD2 (5 bases). Germline CDR1 SGHTS, CDR2 YDEGEE. The CDR3 extends over 13 amino acids. V lost 7 bases and J 5 bases, leaving 16 bases between the germline ends. The CDR3 reads CASAKWGVDEQYF. CDR3 bases: TGTGCCAGCGCCAAATGGGGAGTGGACGAGCAGTACTTC.

The chain recombines TRBV19 with TRBJ1-1; D uncertain. CDR1 is LNHDA and CDR2 is SQIVND in the germline V gene (reference sequence). The CDR3 sequence is 15 residues long. Trimming took off 6 bases at V and 0 bases at J, with 14 bases between the two ends. DNA for the CDR3: TGTGCCAGTAGCCGACTGGCGGTGATGAACACTGAAGCTTTCTTT. It encodes CASSRLAVMNTEAFF.

V is TRBV6-1 and J is TRBJ1-3; possible D gene TRBD1, 5 bases. There are 15 residues in the CDR3. Trimming stripped 1 base from V and 2 bases from J, with 9 bases between. Germline loops: CDR1 MNHNS, CDR2 SASEGT. Here the CDR3 reads CASSEGRGTGNTIYF. The CDR3 DNA reads TGTGCCAGCAGTGAAGGGAGGGGAACTGGAAACACCATATATTTT.

Only a few counts were recorded for this clone. The chain couples TRBV28 to TRBJ1-1; 8 bases line up with TRBD1. Germline assignment: CDR1 MDHEN and CDR2 SYDVKM. The CDR3 spans 16 residues. Germline trimming cut 6 bases from V and 1 base from J; bases unmatched to any gene: 10. In DNA form, the CDR3 reads TGTGCCAGCAGGAATCAGGGGGCGAGGGGGAACACTGAAGCTTTCTTT. Translated, it gives CASRNQGARGNTEAFF.

The V and J genes are TRBV5-1 and TRBJ1-2, with 9 nucleotides matching TRBD1. Trimming removed 7 bases from V and 2 bases from J; junction bases left unmatched: 3. This CDR3 region has 13 residues. In germline, CDR1 is SGHRS, CDR2 YFSETQ. This CDR3 reads CASRQGGNYGYTF. The CDR3 DNA reads TGCGCCAGCCGACAGGGGGGCAACTATGGCTACACCTTC.

The CDR3 region has the DNA TGTGCCATCAGTGAAAGGTTAGCGGGGGGAAGCTCCTACAATGAGCAGTTCTTC. This sequence encodes CAISERLAGGSSYNEQFF. The V and J genes are TRBV10-3 and TRBJ2-1; 10 bases agree with TRBD2. J was trimmed by 0 bases and V by 3 bases; bases with no gene match: 8. The V gene's germline CDR1 is ENHRY and CDR2 SYGVKD. The CDR3 extends over 18 amino acids.

The rearrangement links TRBV5-1 to TRBJ2-7; 7 bases map to TRBD1. V trimming: 7 bases; J trimming: 0 bases; junction bases outside the gene matches: 7. Looked up from germline, CDR1 is SGHRS and CDR2 is YFSETQ. CDR3 size: 14 residues. This CDR3 is CASEPGDSSYEQYF. The DNA of the CDR3 is TGCGCCAGCGAACCCGGGGACAGCTCCTACGAGCAGTACTTC.

V and J are TRBV10-3 and TRBJ2-5; 10 bases are shared with TRBD2. The V gene's germline CDR1 is ENHRY and CDR2 SYGVKD. The length of the CDR3 is 14 residues. J gave up 10 bases and V 0 bases, and 5 bases lay outside the gene matches. CDR3 coding DNA: TGTGCCATCAGTGAGTCAGAGGGACTAGCGATCCAGTACTTC. Amino acid sequence: CAISESEGLAIQYF.

V usage is TRBV25-1 and J usage is TRBJ1-2; weak D call: TRBD1 (6 bases). The germline CDR1 and CDR2 sequences are MGHDK and SYGVNS. V was trimmed by 4 bases and J by 3 bases, leaving 15 bases between them. The CDR3 is 15 residues long. The CDR3 reads CASSASTGPDYGYTF. DNA of the CDR3: TGTGCCAGCAGTGCTAGTACAGGGCCCGACTATGGCTACACCTTC.

The V call is TRBV2, the J call TRBJ2-3, with unresolved D. Germline CDR1 is SNHLY and CDR2 is FYNNEI. The length of the CDR3 is 16 residues. The germline V and J ends were trimmed by 3 bases and 0 bases, with 13 bases remaining between them. The CDR3 protein is CASSEVNLRSTDTQYF. The CDR3 region has the DNA TGTGCCAGCAGTGAGGTGAACTTACGTAGCACAGATACGCAGTATTTT.

This chain uses TRBV6-5 with TRBJ1-6, with D unresolved. Germline V gene sequence: CDR1 MNHEY, CDR2 SVGAGI. The V and J ends lost 0 bases and 7 bases respectively, with 4 bases between them. CDR3 length: 13 amino acids. CDR3 region: CASSYSQNSPLHF. CDR3 coding DNA: TGTGCCAGCAGTTACTCGCAGAATTCACCCCTCCACTTT.

This sequence joins TRBV2 and TRBJ2-2; D is undetermined. The CDR3 runs to 13 residues. Germline V gives CDR1 SNHLY, CDR2 FYNNEI. V shed 5 bases and J shed 5 bases, with 9 bases lying between them. The CDR3 loop reads CASSTGGTGELFF. In DNA, the CDR3 is TGTGCCAGCAGTACCGGTGGTACCGGGGAGCTGTTTTTT.